The rows below give T cell receptor beta chains drawn from one sample of a study of T cell responses to AZD1222 COVID-19 vaccine. Method: immunoSEQ multiplex PCR; TCRdb's copy keeps in-frame clones and lacks some. The data contain under 150,000 clones, roughly 88% of them singletons. Sequences were derived from peripheral blood, sampled 28 days after the second AZD1222 dose. All receptors derive from an adult who received the AZD1222 COVID-19 vaccine. The CDR3 runs from the conserved cysteine through the conserved F or W. Each record gives: clone size, J gene, V gene, CDR3 length, D gene, CDR3 protein, CDR3 DNA. A D gene is named only where the DNA matches it firmly. Only part of the rows carry a size: once, few, many, or a class if the clone is expanded.

clone_size: -
j_call: TRBJ1-3
v_call: TRBV28
cdr3_length: 13
d_call: -
cdr3_aa: CASKWPGGNTIYF
cdr3_nt: TGTGCCAGCAAATGGCCGGGAGGGAACACCATATATTTT

clone_size: -
j_call: TRBJ2-7
v_call: TRBV5-4
cdr3_length: 15
d_call: -
cdr3_aa: CASSYVGGGRYEQYF
cdr3_nt: TGTGCCAGCAGCTACGTAGGAGGGGGTCGCTACGAGCAGTACTTC

clone_size: -
j_call: TRBJ1-6
v_call: TRBV4-1
cdr3_length: 15
d_call: -
cdr3_aa: CASSQGMGNNSPLHF
cdr3_nt: TGCGCCAGCAGCCAAGGAATGGGGAATAATTCACCCCTCCACTTT

clone_size: -
j_call: TRBJ2-1
v_call: TRBV19
cdr3_length: 13
d_call: TRBD1
cdr3_aa: CASNRDSYNEQFF
cdr3_nt: TGTGCCAGTAACCGGGACAGCTACAATGAGCAGTTCTTC

clone_size: -
j_call: TRBJ1-2
v_call: TRBV7-2
cdr3_length: 15
d_call: TRBD1
cdr3_aa: CASSWGDSRGYGYTF
cdr3_nt: TGTGCCAGCAGCTGGGGGGACAGTAGGGGCTATGGCTACACCTTC

clone_size: -
j_call: TRBJ1-1
v_call: TRBV6-6
cdr3_length: 11
d_call: -
cdr3_aa: CASQGQAEAFF
cdr3_nt: TGTGCCAGCCAGGGTCAGGCTGAAGCTTTCTTT

clone_size: -
j_call: TRBJ1-5
v_call: TRBV10-3
cdr3_length: 14
d_call: -
cdr3_aa: CAISERDPDQPQHF
cdr3_nt: TGTGCCATCAGCGAACGAGACCCCGATCAGCCCCAGCATTTT

clone_size: -
j_call: TRBJ1-4
v_call: TRBV5-1
cdr3_length: 15
d_call: TRBD1
cdr3_aa: CASSDSQGASEKLFF
cdr3_nt: TGCGCCAGCAGCGACTCACAGGGGGCGAGTGAAAAACTGTTTTTT

clone_size: -
j_call: TRBJ1-1
v_call: TRBV11-2
cdr3_length: 11
d_call: -
cdr3_aa: CASSFPGEAFF
cdr3_nt: TGTGCCAGCAGCTTCCCCGGGGAAGCTTTCTTT

clone_size: -
j_call: TRBJ2-5
v_call: TRBV29-1
cdr3_length: 15
d_call: TRBD2
cdr3_aa: CSVAPSGGWRETQYF
cdr3_nt: TGCAGCGTTGCCCCTAGCGGGGGCTGGCGGGAGACCCAGTACTTC

clone_size: -
j_call: TRBJ2-7
v_call: TRBV10-1
cdr3_length: 13
d_call: TRBD2
cdr3_aa: CASSRDYTGEQYF
cdr3_nt: TGCGCCAGCAGCCGGGACTACACTGGGGAGCAGTACTTC

clone_size: once
j_call: TRBJ2-2
v_call: TRBV2
cdr3_length: 16
d_call: -
cdr3_aa: CASSLNGHRVGGELFF
cdr3_nt: TGTGCCAGCAGTCTGAATGGACACAGGGTTGGCGGGGAGCTGTTTTTT

clone_size: few
j_call: TRBJ2-7
v_call: TRBV6-5
cdr3_length: 14
d_call: TRBD1
cdr3_aa: CASKIGQGAYEQYF
cdr3_nt: TGTGCCAGCAAAATCGGACAGGGGGCCTACGAGCAGTACTTC

clone_size: -
j_call: TRBJ2-7
v_call: TRBV20-1
cdr3_length: 11
d_call: -
cdr3_aa: CSAEKDSEQYF
cdr3_nt: TGCAGTGCGGAGAAGGACAGTGAGCAGTACTTC

clone_size: -
j_call: TRBJ2-3
v_call: TRBV21-1
cdr3_length: 18
d_call: -
cdr3_aa: CASSKRSLAGGGTDTQYF
cdr3_nt: TGTGCCAGCAGCAAGAGGTCACTAGCGGGGGGAGGCACAGATACGCAGTATTTT

clone_size: once
j_call: TRBJ1-1
v_call: TRBV25-1
cdr3_length: 13
d_call: -
cdr3_aa: CASSYISNTEAFF
cdr3_nt: TGTGCCAGCAGTTATATCTCGAACACTGAAGCTTTCTTT

clone_size: -
j_call: TRBJ2-2
v_call: TRBV5-3
cdr3_length: 18
d_call: -
cdr3_aa: CARSLMGRRGENTGELFF
cdr3_nt: TGTGCCAGAAGCTTGATGGGGCGGAGGGGCGAGAACACCGGGGAGCTGTTTTTT

clone_size: -
j_call: TRBJ1-1
v_call: TRBV6-5
cdr3_length: 13
d_call: -
cdr3_aa: CASSRGPQGEAFF
cdr3_nt: TGTGCCAGCAGCCGCGGACCACAGGGTGAAGCTTTCTTT

clone_size: -
j_call: TRBJ1-5
v_call: TRBV6-4
cdr3_length: 13
d_call: -
cdr3_aa: CASSREGGQPQHF
cdr3_nt: TGTGCCAGCAGTCGCGAAGGTGGTCAGCCCCAGCATTTT

clone_size: once
j_call: TRBJ1-1
v_call: TRBV15
cdr3_length: 16
d_call: -
cdr3_aa: CATSREPLRADTEAFF
cdr3_nt: TGTGCCACCAGCAGGGAACCGCTCAGAGCAGACACTGAAGCTTTCTTT

clone_size: -
j_call: TRBJ2-3
v_call: TRBV29-1
cdr3_length: 11
d_call: -
cdr3_aa: CSAGSTDTQYF
cdr3_nt: TGCAGCGCCGGGTCCACAGATACGCAGTATTTT

clone_size: -
j_call: TRBJ2-1
v_call: TRBV4-3
cdr3_length: 16
d_call: TRBD2
cdr3_aa: CASSQEAGGSYNEQFF
cdr3_nt: TGCGCCAGCAGCCAAGAAGCGGGGGGCTCCTACAATGAGCAGTTCTTC

clone_size: -
j_call: TRBJ1-1
v_call: TRBV4-1
cdr3_length: 15
d_call: -
cdr3_aa: CASSQGRGLNTEAFF
cdr3_nt: TGCGCCAGCAGCCAAGGACGGGGCCTTAACACTGAAGCTTTCTTT

clone_size: -
j_call: TRBJ1-3
v_call: TRBV10-2
cdr3_length: 15
d_call: TRBD1
cdr3_aa: CASATGGSSGNTIYF
cdr3_nt: TGCGCCAGCGCTACAGGGGGGAGCTCTGGAAACACCATATATTTT

clone_size: -
j_call: TRBJ1-5
v_call: TRBV10-3
cdr3_length: 13
d_call: TRBD1
cdr3_aa: CATWTGGGQPQHF
cdr3_nt: TGTGCCACCTGGACAGGGGGTGGGCAGCCCCAGCATTTT

clone_size: -
j_call: TRBJ1-5
v_call: TRBV3-1/TRBV3-2
cdr3_length: 14
d_call: TRBD1
cdr3_aa: CASGDRRRNQPQHF
cdr3_nt: TGTGCCAGCGGGGACAGGAGGAGGAATCAGCCCCAGCATTTT

clone_size: -
j_call: TRBJ1-4
v_call: TRBV7-9
cdr3_length: 15
d_call: -
cdr3_aa: CASSPGGRWNEKLFF
cdr3_nt: TGTGCCAGCAGCCCCGGAGGCCGTTGGAATGAAAAACTGTTTTTT